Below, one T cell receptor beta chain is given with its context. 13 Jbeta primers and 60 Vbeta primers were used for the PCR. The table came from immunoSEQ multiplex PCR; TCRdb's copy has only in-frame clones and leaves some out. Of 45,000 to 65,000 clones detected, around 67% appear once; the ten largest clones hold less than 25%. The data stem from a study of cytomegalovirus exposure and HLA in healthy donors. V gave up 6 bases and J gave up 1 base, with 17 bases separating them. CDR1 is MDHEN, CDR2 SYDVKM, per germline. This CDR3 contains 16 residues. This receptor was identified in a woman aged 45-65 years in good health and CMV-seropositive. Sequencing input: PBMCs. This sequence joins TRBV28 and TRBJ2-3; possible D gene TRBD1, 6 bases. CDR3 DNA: TGTGCCAGCAGACAACAGGGTGTGAAGGGCACAGATACGCAGTATTTT. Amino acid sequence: CASRQQGVKGTDTQYF.